Listed below are T cell receptor beta chains from one sample, sequenced in a study of cytomegalovirus exposure and HLA in healthy donors. TCRdb keeps only in-frame clones here, not all; method: immunoSEQ multiplex PCR. The table includes about 85,000 clones, over 75% detected once. Sequencing was done on a sample of PBMCs. The receptors were gathered from a boy between 5 and 17 years old in good health and CMV-seronegative. Each CDR3 is given with its conserved first and last residue. The D gene is left open where the match is weak. Clone sizes are given selectively: once, few, many, or a class where the clone is expanded.

.	.	TRBV6-1	TRBJ2-7	CASSERGWEQYF	TGTGCCAGCAGTGAACGCGGGTGGGAGCAGTACTTC
.	TRBD1	TRBV4-1	TRBJ1-2	CASSARTGFGYGYTF	TGCGCCAGCAGCGCCCGGACAGGGTTTGGCTATGGCTACACCTTC
few	.	TRBV7-9	TRBJ2-6	CATDVGPGANVLTF	TGTGCCACCGATGTGGGGCCTGGGGCCAACGTCCTGACTTTC
.	.	TRBV7-9	TRBJ1-1	CASTPSGRGGVGTEAFF	TGTGCCAGCACCCCCAGTGGGCGGGGGGGAGTGGGCACTGAAGCTTTCTTT
.	.	TRBV4-1	TRBJ2-1	CASSQDRSSNEQFF	TGCGCCAGCAGCCAAGACCGAAGTAGCAATGAGCAGTTCTTC
.	TRBD2	TRBV4-2	TRBJ2-7	CASSQDFSGNAYEQYF	TGTGCCAGCAGCCAAGATTTCAGCGGGAACGCCTACGAGCAGTACTTC
.	TRBD1	TRBV7-2	TRBJ1-2	CASSPGQGVYYGYTF	TGTGCCAGCAGCCCTGGACAGGGGGTGTACTATGGCTACACCTTC
.	.	TRBV10-2	TRBJ1-5	CATQETGRNQPQHF	TGCGCCACCCAAGAAACAGGGAGAAATCAGCCCCAGCATTTT
.	TRBD1	TRBV14	TRBJ1-2	CASSQAQQGRGYTF	TGTGCCAGCAGCCAAGCCCAACAGGGGAGGGGCTACACCTTC
once	TRBD2	TRBV27	TRBJ2-3	CASSPGLAADTQYF	TGTGCCAGCAGTCCCGGACTAGCGGCAGATACGCAGTATTTT
.	TRBD2	TRBV4-1	TRBJ2-1	CASSQEGAGGQFF	TGCGCCAGCAGCCAAGAAGGCGCGGGAGGGCAGTTCTTC
.	.	TRBV6-1	TRBJ1-1	CASSGQLNTEAFF	TGTGCCAGCAGCGGACAGCTCAACACTGAAGCTTTCTTT
.	.	TRBV2	TRBJ2-1	CASRTSHEQFF	TGTGCCAGCAGGACTAGTCATGAGCAGTTCTTC
.	TRBD1	TRBV7-2	TRBJ1-2	CASGLRQGVTGGYTF	TGTGCCAGCGGGCTTCGACAGGGGGTGACCGGGGGCTACACCTTC
once	TRBD1	TRBV7-2	TRBJ1-2	CASSGQGVDGYTF	TGTGCCAGCAGCGGGCAGGGGGTGGACGGCTACACCTTC